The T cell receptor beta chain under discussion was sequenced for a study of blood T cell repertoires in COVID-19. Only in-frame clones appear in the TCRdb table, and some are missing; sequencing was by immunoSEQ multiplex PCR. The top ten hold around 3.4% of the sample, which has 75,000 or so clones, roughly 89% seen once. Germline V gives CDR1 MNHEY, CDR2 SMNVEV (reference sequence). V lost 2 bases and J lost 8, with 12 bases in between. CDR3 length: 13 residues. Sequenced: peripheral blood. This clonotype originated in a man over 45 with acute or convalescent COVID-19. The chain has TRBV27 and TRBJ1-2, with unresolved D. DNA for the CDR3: TGTGCCAGCAGTTTAGGCAGACTTGGGGGCTACACCTTC. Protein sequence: CASSLGRLGGYTF.